A selection of T cell receptor beta chains follows, all from one sample in a study of cytomegalovirus exposure and HLA in healthy donors. Sequencing used immunoSEQ multiplex PCR; TCRdb keeps in-frame clones, though not all of them. This repertoire includes some 150,000 clones. The sequenced sample consisted of PBMCs. These receptors originate from a woman aged 18-35 years in good health and CMV-seronegative. CDR3s include the opening cysteine and the closing phenylalanine or tryptophan. D genes are given only for firm matches.

V	J	D	DNA	CDR3
TRBV7-9	TRBJ2-1	TRBD2	TGTGCCAGCAGCTCCTTACGGACTAGCGGGAGGACTGATGAGCAGTTCTTC	CASSSLRTSGRTDEQFF
TRBV5-5	TRBJ2-7	TRBD2	TGTGCCAGCAGTATTTCTAAGACTAGCGGACTCTCCTACGAGCAGTACTTC	CASSISKTSGLSYEQYF
TRBV29-1	TRBJ1-1	NA	TGCAGCGTTTGTATCCCGGAGAATGAAGCTTTCTTT	CSVCIPENEAFF
TRBV10-3	TRBJ2-3	TRBD2	TGTGCCATCAGTGAGAGAAGCCTAGCGGCAGATACGCAGTATTTT	CAISERSLAADTQYF
TRBV7-9	TRBJ1-1	TRBD1	TGTGCCAGCAGCCCCGCACAGGGGGGGACTGAAGCTTTCTTT	CASSPAQGGTEAFF
TRBV2	TRBJ2-7	TRBD2	TGTGCCAGCAGGGGACTAACCTCCTCCTACGAGCAGTACTTC	CASRGLTSSYEQYF
TRBV13	TRBJ2-2	NA	TGTGCCAGCAGCTTCTCCCCCGGGGAGCTGTTTTTT	CASSFSPGELFF
TRBV7-2	TRBJ2-5	TRBD1	TGTGCCAGCAGCTTAAGGGGGGGTGGGACAGGGGGAGTGGACCAGTACTTC	CASSLRGGGTGGVDQYF
TRBV7-2	TRBJ1-1	NA	TGTGCCAGCAGCCGAGCCGGGACAAAGGTGAACACTGAAGCTTTCTTT	CASSRAGTKVNTEAFF
TRBV5-1	TRBJ2-6	NA	TGCGCCAGCAGGGCCTCTGGGGCCAACGTCCTGACTTTC	CASRASGANVLTF
TRBV19	TRBJ1-1	NA	TGTGCCAGTAGGCCACTCATTACGGAGGGGCAGGCTTTCTTT	CASRPLITEGQAFF
TRBV27	TRBJ2-5	NA	TGTGCCAGCAGTTTATGGGCAGGCCGGCAAGAGACCCAGTACTTC	CASSLWAGRQETQYF
TRBV6-5	TRBJ2-7	NA	TGTGCCAGCAGGACCATCGCAGGGAAGTACGAGCAGTACTTC	CASRTIAGKYEQYF
TRBV6-6	TRBJ2-5	TRBD2	TGTGCCAGCAGTTACCCCCCTGCTAGCGGCCAAGAGACCCAGTACTTC	CASSYPPASGQETQYF
TRBV5-1	TRBJ2-7	TRBD2	TGCGCCAGCAGCTTGGCCAGTCTAGCGGGACGTAATCCCTACGAGCAGTACTTC	CASSLASLAGRNPYEQYF
TRBV4-2	TRBJ2-2	NA	TGTGCCAGCAGCCAAGATCACGGGGACACCGGGGAGCTGTTTTTT	CASSQDHGDTGELFF
TRBV2	TRBJ2-1	TRBD2	TGTGCCACCTTAGGGACTAGCGGGAGGGCCTCCTACAATGAGCAGTTCTTC	CATLGTSGRASYNEQFF
TRBV6-4	TRBJ2-3	NA	TGTGCCAGCAGTGAGGCCCGAACAGGGTTCGATACGCAGTATTTT	CASSEARTGFDTQYF
TRBV7-9	TRBJ2-6	NA	TGTGCCAGCAGCTCCTCCAGTGCTGGGGCCAACGTCCTGACTTTC	CASSSSSAGANVLTF
TRBV20-1	TRBJ1-1	NA	TGCAGTGCGAGGAGCCACACTGAAGCTTTCTTT	CSARSHTEAFF
TRBV4-3	TRBJ2-1	NA	TGCGCCAGCAGCCAAGGAGGTAACGAAAACAATGAGCAGTTCTTC	CASSQGGNENNEQFF
TRBV10-1	TRBJ2-5	TRBD2	TGCGCCAGCTCCAGGGGTAGCGGGGGCGTCGGGACCCAGTACTTC	CASSRGSGGVGTQYF
TRBV7-2	TRBJ2-3	NA	TGTGCCAGCAGCTTACAGGCGGGAAGGGGTACAGATACGCAGTATTTT	CASSLQAGRGTDTQYF
TRBV4-1	TRBJ2-1	NA	TGCGCCAGCAGCCCCCCAAGGGAGAGCTCCTACAATGAGCAGTTCTTC	CASSPPRESSYNEQFF
TRBV13	TRBJ2-6	TRBD2	TGTGCCAGCAGCTCCATTTCGCTAGCGGGAGTTCACGGGGCCAACGTCCTGACTTTC	CASSSISLAGVHGANVLTF
TRBV7-3	TRBJ1-1	TRBD1	TGTGCCAGCAGCATAAACCCCGGGACAGCCAAGGAAGGGACTGAAGCTTTCTTT	CASSINPGTAKEGTEAFF
TRBV25-1	TRBJ2-3	NA	TGTGCCAGCAGTGGTGGCACTCACTATACTTCAGATACGCAGTATTTT	CASSGGTHYTSDTQYF
TRBV9	TRBJ2-1	TRBD1	TGTGCCAGCACCATCGGACAGGGAGATTACAATGAGCAGTTCTTC	CASTIGQGDYNEQFF